A selection of T cell receptor beta chains follows, all from one sample in a study of cytomegalovirus exposure and HLA in healthy donors. The method was immunoSEQ multiplex PCR; TCRdb's version includes in-frame clones alone and lacks a portion of them. The repertoire holds roughly 98,000 clones, about 80% seen once, with more than 1.5% in the top ten. The sequencing input was PBMCs. The receptors were sampled from a man aged 40-49 years in good health and CMV-seronegative. Both conserved end residues are part of each CDR3.

j_gene | v_gene | CDR3aa
TRBJ2-5 | TRBV9 | CASSVRGPPQETQYF
TRBJ1-2 | TRBV4-1 | CASSAPTGVYGYTF
TRBJ1-6 | TRBV10-2 | CASRYDSYSYNSPLHF
TRBJ2-1 | TRBV28 | CASSRSLADSYNEQFF
TRBJ2-1 | TRBV4-1 | CASSQGGHEQFF
TRBJ1-1 | TRBV29-1 | CSVEKTEAYTEAFF
TRBJ2-5 | TRBV27 | CASSSVRGLKETQYF
TRBJ2-7 | TRBV29-1 | CSVEDQSGGDYEQYF
TRBJ1-6 | TRBV4-2 | CASRMTGSNSPLHF
TRBJ1-2 | TRBV6-1 | CASSKGAYGYTF
TRBJ2-7 | TRBV28 | CASFSGTTTYEQYF
TRBJ2-7 | TRBV28 | CASSSRTASTYEQYF
TRBJ2-1 | TRBV6-1 | CASSETGGSYNEQFF
TRBJ1-4 | TRBV5-1 | CASSLVSGEGSEKLFF
TRBJ2-7 | TRBV5-1 | CASGLTGVGHEQYF
TRBJ1-2 | TRBV6-4 | CASSGGGDYTF
TRBJ2-7 | TRBV11-3 | CASSLEGRVGEQYF
TRBJ1-1 | TRBV29-1 | CSVVLGPGTEAFF
TRBJ2-4 | TRBV6-1 | CASSVTVLQYF
TRBJ2-2 | TRBV5-4 | CASSSTGSRVTGELFF
TRBJ1-1 | TRBV19 | CASSPQGTRGTEAFF
TRBJ1-1 | TRBV18 | CASSPLSRNTEAFF
- | TRBV11-2 | CASSLVADSYEQYF
TRBJ1-4 | TRBV4-3 | CASSQDFAGGEEKLFF
TRBJ2-7 | TRBV7-9 | CASSRPGTGTSYEQYF
TRBJ2-1 | TRBV19 | CASSMGLGGPNEQFF
TRBJ1-4 | TRBV19 | CASSPHRDRNEKLFF